Below, 6 T cell receptor beta chains from the same sample are listed, as sequenced in a study of neurological immune-mediated disorders. Each CDR3 protein is one row after TCRdb ran MiXCR on the 5' RACE reads. Of some 20,000 distinct CDR3 sequences in the sample, about 10% are singletons; the top ten hold roughly 20%. Sequencing was performed on PBMCs. The receptor set was obtained from a woman in her sixties with HTLV-1-associated myelopathy (HAM/TSP).

This clonotype was observed once. The rearrangement uses TRBV20-1 and TRBJ2-3, with TRBD2 matching over 10 bases. Losses at the gene ends were 3 bases for V and 6 bases for J; bases not matched to a gene: 6. The CDR3 length is 14 residues. In germline, CDR1 is DFQATT, CDR2 SNEGSKA (reference sequence). The CDR3 loop reads CSARTSGGADTQYF. CDR3 sequence (DNA): TGCAGTGCTAGGACCAGCGGGGGGGCCGATACGCAGTATTTT.

In this sample, this clonotype turned up many times. The V and J genes are TRBV9 and TRBJ1-6, with D uncertain. From germline, CDR1 is SGDLS and CDR2 YYNGEE. Trimming shortened V by 0 bases and J by 7 bases, and 8 bases separated the two germline ends. The CDR3 runs 14 residues. The CDR3 spells CASSVGGENSPLHF. DNA of the CDR3: TGTGCCAGCAGCGTAGGCGGGGAAAATTCACCCCTCCACTTT. Using reference TRBV9 and TRBJ1-6 for the parts outside the CDR3, the full variable domain is DSGVTQTPKHLITATGQRVTLRCSPRSGDLSVYWYQQSLDQGLQFLIQYYNGEERAKGNILERFSAQQFPDLHSELNLSSLELGDSALYFCASSVGGENSPLHFGNGTRLTVT.

The sample holds many counts of this clonotype. The chain couples TRBV20-1 to TRBJ2-5, with TRBD1 identical over 9 bases. Trimming took 3 bases from V and 2 from J; bases not matched to a gene: 7. Looked up from germline, CDR1 is DFQATT and CDR2 is SNEGSKA (reference sequence). The length of the CDR3 is 15 residues. The CDR3 DNA reads TGCAGTGCTAGCAAGGACAGGGGTTATCAAGAGACCCAGTACTTC. Protein: CSASKDRGYQETQYF.

At least ten counts were recorded for this clonotype. This chain uses TRBV10-3 with TRBJ2-1; 11 bases are shared with TRBD1. This CDR3 spans 13 amino acids. The germline V gene has CDR1 ENHRY and CDR2 SYGVKD. The V gene end was trimmed by 10 bases and the J gene end by 8 bases; junction bases not matched to a gene: 7. CDR3 region: CATGQGAIDEQFF. CDR3 sequence (DNA): TGTGCCACAGGACAGGGGGCTATCGATGAGCAGTTCTTC.

In DNA, the CDR3 is TGTGCCAACACCCCCTCCGGGCGCAGAACGGCAAAACTGTTTTTT. It encodes CANTPSGRRTAKLFF. The chain carries TRBV7-2 and TRBJ1-4, with no clear D. The CDR3 totals 15 residues. Germline V CDR1 and CDR2: SGHTA, FQGNSA. V shed 10 bases and J shed 10 bases, with 25 bases lying between them.

This clonotype was picked up many times. This chain joins TRBV5-1 and TRBJ1-1; D is uncertain. Between the trimmed V and J ends, which lost 0 bases and 0 bases, there was a span of 6 bases. The CDR3 is 14 residues long. Looked up from germline, CDR1 is SGHRS and CDR2 is YFSETQ. CDR3 DNA sequence: TGCGCCAGCAGCTTGGGCGTAATGAACACTGAAGCTTTCTTT. Protein: CASSLGVMNTEAFF.